A single sample is the source of the 19 T cell receptor beta chains below, sequenced in a study of cytomegalovirus exposure and HLA in healthy donors (dated by TCRdb to about 2017). Library construction relied on the immunoSEQ multiplex PCR assay. A mixture of 60 forward primers for TCR Vbeta segments and 13 reverse primers for TCR Jbeta segments was used in the multiplex PCR. Sourced from immuneACCESS, this table was stored by TCRdb with only in-frame sequences that have V and J called. A share of the clones is absent; for the studies checked, an unresolved V gene accounts for under half, and the remainder has no known explanation. The sample table holds nearly 110,000 clones, of which roughly 77% were seen once. The top ten hold roughly 2.5% of the sample. Specimen: PBMCs. All receptors derive from a man in his forties or fifties in good health and CMV-seronegative.

The chain recombines TRBV6-5 with TRBJ2-4; 7 bases are a match to TRBD2. The CDR3 covers 16 residues. J gave up 6 bases and V 0 bases, and 8 bases lay outside the gene matches. Germline lookup yields CDR1 MNHEY and CDR2 SVGAGI. The CDR3 DNA reads TGTGCCAGCAGTTACTCTCGCGGGACTACTGGAAACATTCAGTACTTC. Translation: CASSYSRGTTGNIQYF.

The chain recombines TRBV7-9 with TRBJ2-2, with 8 bases fitting TRBD2. From germline, CDR1 is SEHNR and CDR2 FQNEAQ (reference sequence). V trimming: 5 bases; J trimming: 6 bases; junction bases outside the gene matches: 8. This CDR3 has 15 amino acids. The CDR3 nucleotides read TGTGCCAGCAGCCAAAATACGGGAGGGGCCGGGGAGCTGTTTTTT. Translated: CASSQNTGGAGELFF.

This chain links TRBV11-2 with TRBJ2-4; 9 bases are a match to TRBD2. CDR3 length: 13 residues. V lost 3 bases and J lost 11; bases outside the gene matches: 5. From germline, CDR1 is SGHAT and CDR2 FQNNGV. Written as DNA, the CDR3 is TGTGCCAGCAGCTTTACCGGGACTAGCTTTCAGTACTTC. Translation gives CASSFTGTSFQYF.

In this sample, this clone turned up a few times. V usage is TRBV11-2 and J usage is TRBJ2-7; no firm D call. CDR1 and CDR2 from the germline V gene are SGHAT and FQNNGV. V lost 0 bases, J lost 6 bases, and 9 bases lay in between. CDR3 length: 13 residues. In DNA, the CDR3 is TGTGCCAGCAGCTTAGAGAGGCAACGCGAGCAGTACTTC. Protein: CASSLERQREQYF.

This chain connects TRBV9 to TRBJ1-2; TRBD1 matches 8 bases. Trimming took 0 bases from V and 6 from J; bases not matched to a gene: 4. CDR1 is SGDLS, CDR2 YYNGEE, per germline. The CDR3 loop spans 14 amino acids. CDR3 in DNA: TGTGCCAGCAGCGTAGCTACAGGGGGGGATGGCTACACCTTC. This gives the protein CASSVATGGDGYTF.

This clone was observed a few times. The J gene is TRBJ2-2, the V gene TRBV9; tentative D call: TRBD1 (5 bases). The CDR3 totals 15 residues. Trimming cost V 0 bases and J 5 bases, with 11 bases left between them. Germline V gene lookup returns CDR1 SGDLS and CDR2 YYNGEE. The CDR3 here is CASSVAGAFTGELFF. The CDR3 nucleotides are TGTGCCAGCAGCGTAGCTGGGGCTTTTACCGGGGAGCTGTTTTTT.

This chain uses TRBV7-8 with TRBJ2-7, with D possibly matching TRBD2 (6 bases). The germline gives CDR1 SGHVS, CDR2 FQNEAQ. V was shortened by 9 bases and J by 2 bases, with 17 bases between the two germline ends. CDR3 length: 14 amino acids. The CDR3 loop is CASRGRLATYEQYF. DNA of the CDR3: TGTGCCAGTCGGGGCCGGCTAGCGACCTACGAGCAGTACTTC.

The chain recombines TRBV5-1 with TRBJ2-7; the D gene is possibly TRBD2 (6 bases). V lost 0 bases and J 6 bases, leaving 16 bases between the germline ends. The CDR3 is made up of 15 amino acids. Germline CDR1 reads SGHRS; CDR2 reads YFSETQ. The CDR3 nucleotides are TGCGCCAGCAGCTTGGACGGGGGACTCCTGAGCGAGCAGTACTTC. It encodes CASSLDGGLLSEQYF. Filled out from reference TRBV5-1 and TRBJ2-7, the complete variable domain reads KAGVTQTPRYLIKTRGQQVTLSCSPISGHRSVSWYQQTPGQGLQFLFEYFSETQRNKGNFPGRFSGRQFSNSRSEMNVSTLELGDSALYLCASSLDGGLLSEQYFGPGTRLTVT.

This clone was observed a handful of times. The V call is TRBV6-5, the J call TRBJ1-1; D not resolved. CDR1 is MNHEY, CDR2 SVGAGI, per germline. V lost 2 bases and J lost 10, with 5 bases in between. The CDR3 consists of 10 residues. The CDR3, as DNA: TGTGCCAGCAGTTACGAGAGAGCTTTCTTT. This codes for CASSYERAFF.

This sequence joins TRBV5-5 and TRBJ2-3, with D hard to call. The germline V gene encodes CDR1 SGHKS and CDR2 YYEKEE (reference sequence). The V gene lost 4 bases and the J gene lost 0 bases, with 6 bases spanning the gap. The CDR3 length is 13 residues. The CDR3 reads CASSLPSTDTQYF. The CDR3 DNA reads as TGTGCCAGCAGCCTTCCTAGCACAGATACGCAGTATTTT.

This chain joins TRBV2 and TRBJ1-4; tentative D call: TRBD1 (5 bases). The germline V gene has CDR1 SNHLY and CDR2 FYNNEI. V was pared by 9 bases and J by 5 bases, with 13 bases between. The CDR3 runs to 13 residues. In DNA form, the CDR3 reads TGTGCCAGTAAGGGGATGAACAATGAAAAACTGTTTTTT. As protein: CASKGMNNEKLFF.

The CDR3: CASSQDGGQQFF. The CDR3 DNA sequence: TGCGCCAGCAGCCAAGATGGAGGGCAGCAGTTCTTC. This chain uses TRBV4-1 with TRBJ2-1, with D tentatively TRBD2 (6 bases). Germline lookup yields CDR1 MGHRA and CDR2 YSYEKL. The CDR3 is made up of 12 amino acids. With 0 bases removed from V and 11 bases from J, the gap between germline ends came to 8 bases.

CDR3 in amino acids: CAISESIPGGGEKETQYF. The CDR3 DNA is TGTGCCATCAGTGAGTCGATCCCTGGCGGGGGGGAAAAAGAGACCCAGTACTTC. The chain recombines TRBV10-3 with TRBJ2-5; TRBD2 aligns across 9 bases. Germline V lookup: CDR1 ENHRY, CDR2 SYGVKD. The CDR3 has 18 amino acids. J gave up 3 bases and V 0 bases, and 11 bases lay outside the gene matches.

This chain joins TRBV25-1 and TRBJ2-3, with D possibly matching TRBD2 (6 bases). This CDR3 region has 17 residues. From germline, CDR1 is MGHDK and CDR2 SYGVNS. V gave up 1 base and J gave up 3 bases, with 17 bases separating them. In DNA form, the CDR3 reads TGTGCCAGCAGTGAATTTGGTAGGGGAGGAACGACAGATACGCAGTATTTT. It specifies CASSEFGRGGTTDTQYF.

The V call is TRBV7-9, the J call TRBJ2-3; possibly TRBD2 for D (6 bases). In germline, CDR1 is SEHNR, CDR2 FQNEAQ (reference sequence). V lost 3 bases, J lost 4 bases, and 11 bases lay in between. This CDR3 has 14 amino acids. The CDR3 protein is CASSFNREADTQYF. In DNA, the CDR3 is TGTGCCAGCAGCTTCAATAGGGAGGCAGATACGCAGTATTTT.

With respect to this clone: Compared with germline, one end of the junction differs, possibly owing to a read error. The rearrangement uses TRBV5-1 and TRBJ1-2; 11 nucleotides align to TRBD1. Germline CDR1 and CDR2: SGHRS and YFSETQ. This CDR3 is built from 15 residues. CDR3: CASSLGTGGNYGYTF. The CDR3 region has the DNA TGCGCCAGCAGTTTGGGGACAGGGGGAAACTATGGCTACACCTTC.

The count of this clone is one. This chain links TRBV7-8 with TRBJ2-7; D uncertain. The V and J ends lost 0 bases and 7 bases respectively, with 13 bases between them. CDR3 length equals 14 residues. CDR1 SGHVS and CDR2 FQNEAQ come from the germline V gene. The DNA of the CDR3 is TGTGCCAGCAGCTTAGCTCCTGCTCTTCGGGAGCAGTACTTC. Translation: CASSLAPALREQYF.

This chain joins TRBV7-8 and TRBJ2-7; the D gene is possibly TRBD1 (6 bases). Germline loops: CDR1 SGHVS, CDR2 FQNEAQ. CDR3 size: 15 residues. Trimming pared 5 bases from V and 2 bases from J, leaving 16 bases between. This CDR3 is CASSQVRDTTYEQYF. CDR3 bases: TGTGCCAGCAGCCAAGTCCGGGACACTACCTACGAGCAGTACTTC.

The V call is TRBV6-5, the J call TRBJ1-1, with D tentatively TRBD1 (6 bases). From germline, CDR1 is MNHEY and CDR2 SVGAGI. The CDR3 has 14 amino acids. Trimming left V 0 bases short and J 7 bases short, with 12 bases between. DNA of the CDR3: TGTGCCAGCAGTTACTCTTCCAGGGGTTATGAAGCTTTCTTT. Amino acids: CASSYSSRGYEAFF.